These T cell receptor beta chains were read from a single sample in a study of T-cell memory formation after mild COVID-19. MiXCR was run by TCRdb on the 5' RACE reads, yielding one entry per CDR3 protein. Here the sample spans roughly 49,000 distinct CDR3 sequences, 25% to 35% being singletons. Material: PBMCs or a T cell subset sorted from them (not recorded which). These receptors all come from a man between 18 and 35 years old who had mild COVID-19 (a few samples of this study predate the infection). Cell type and time point are not known. CDR3s include the opening cysteine and the closing phenylalanine or tryptophan. The D gene is left open where the match is weak. Size is omitted from some rows. Given values are once, few, many or a class for expanded clones.

V	J	size	D	DNA	CDR3
TRBV5-1	TRBJ2-7	few	NA	TGCGCCAGCAGCTTGGCCCAGTCGGGTGGATACTACGAGCAGTACTTC	CASSLAQSGGYYEQYF
TRBV28	TRBJ1-1	few	NA	TGTGCCGCGGCGGGGAGCGGCTTTGGCACTGAAGCTTTCTTT	CAAAGSGFGTEAFF
TRBV29-1	TRBJ2-5	NA	TRBD1	TGCAGCGTTGTAGACAGGGGATGGGAGACCCAGTACTTC	CSVVDRGWETQYF
TRBV6-1	TRBJ2-3	few	NA	TGTGCCAGCATCATTTGGGGCAGGGGTACCACAGATACGCAGTATTTT	CASIIWGRGTTDTQYF
TRBV7-9	TRBJ1-4	NA	NA	TGTGCCAGCAGCTTAAATGGGGAGCTTGAAAAACTGTTTTTT	CASSLNGELEKLFF
TRBV20-1	TRBJ2-1	NA	TRBD1	TGCAGTGCGAGGACAGGGCTCTACAATGAGCAGTTCTTC	CSARTGLYNEQFF
TRBV16	TRBJ2-7	NA	NA	TGTGCCAGCAGCCGGGCCGGCTACGAGCAGTACTTC	CASSRAGYEQYF
TRBV7-6	TRBJ2-7	NA	NA	TGTGCCAGCAGCTCCTCAGGGGGGTCCTACGAGCAGTACTTC	CASSSSGGSYEQYF
TRBV7-9	TRBJ2-5	few	TRBD1	TGTGCCAGCAGCCCTCCGGGACAGACACAAGAGACCCAGTACTTC	CASSPPGQTQETQYF
TRBV9	TRBJ2-1	NA	TRBD2	TGTGCCAGCAGCGTACTCCTAGCGGGGGGTTACAATGAGCAGTTCTTC	CASSVLLAGGYNEQFF
TRBV5-6	TRBJ2-7	NA	NA	TGTGCCAGCAGCTCGTCAGCCTACGAGCAGTACTTC	CASSSSAYEQYF
TRBV9	TRBJ2-3	NA	NA	TGTGCCAGCAGCGCTGGACCCGCCCCCACAGATACGCAGTATTTT	CASSAGPAPTDTQYF
TRBV7-2	TRBJ1-1	few	NA	TGTGCCAGCAGCTTAGCCAACTTTGGTGGGAACACTGAAGCTTTCTTT	CASSLANFGGNTEAFF
TRBV2	TRBJ2-5	few	TRBD2	TGTGCCAGCAGTCCCCGCGTAGCGGGCATCCAAGAGACCCAGTACTTC	CASSPRVAGIQETQYF
TRBV19	TRBJ1-5	few	NA	TGTGCCAGTAGACAAGGGCGGGGCAGGGGTTCTCAGCCCCAGCATTTT	CASRQGRGRGSQPQHF
TRBV3-1	TRBJ1-1	NA	NA	TGTGCCAGCAGCCAAGGCTGGGACGGGAACACTGAAGCTTTCTTT	CASSQGWDGNTEAFF
TRBV11-1	TRBJ2-1	NA	NA	TGTGCCAGCAGCCGATATCGGGTTGGGGGACGGCGAAGCTCCTACAATGAGCAGTTCTTC	CASSRYRVGGRRSSYNEQFF
TRBV24-1	TRBJ2-2	few	NA	TGTGCCACCAGTGCCGGGGCACAGTTCACCGGGGAGCTGTTTTTT	CATSAGAQFTGELFF
TRBV11-2	TRBJ2-3	few	NA	TGTGCCAGCAGCTTCTACAGGGATACGCAGTATTTT	CASSFYRDTQYF
TRBV29-1	TRBJ2-7	NA	NA	TGCAGCGTTGTATTAGCGACAGTTAACTACGAGCAGTACTTC	CSVVLATVNYEQYF
TRBV9	TRBJ2-3	NA	NA	TGTGCCAGCAGCGTGTATCCTGGCACAGATACGCAGTATTTT	CASSVYPGTDTQYF
TRBV29-1	TRBJ2-4	once	NA	TGCAGCGTTGATCGGGCGGGACAGCAGTACTTC	CSVDRAGQQYF
TRBV28	TRBJ2-3	few	TRBD2	TGTGCCAGCAGTTCCATCTCCCATCTAGCGGGGCTCCCAGATACGCAGTATTTT	CASSSISHLAGLPDTQYF
TRBV20-1	TRBJ2-3	many	TRBD2	TGCAGTGCTAGAGAAATTACCAGCGGGGGGCTGAGCACAGATACGCAGTATTTT	CSAREITSGGLSTDTQYF
TRBV7-3	TRBJ2-3	few	TRBD2	TGTGCCAGCAGCTTAACGTCTAGCGGGGACACAGATACGCAGTATTTT	CASSLTSSGDTDTQYF
TRBV7-2	TRBJ1-2	few	TRBD1	TGTGCCAGCAGTTACTCCCGGGACAGAGAAAAATTC	CASSYSRDREKF
TRBV4-1	TRBJ2-1	NA	NA	TGCGCCAGCAGCCACGGGACGTTCTACAATGAGCAGTTCTTC	CASSHGTFYNEQFF
TRBV3-1	TRBJ2-4	many	NA	TGTGCCAGCAGCCAATTTTCGGTAGCCAAAAACATTCAGTACTTC	CASSQFSVAKNIQYF
TRBV4-3	TRBJ1-3	NA	NA	TGCGCCAGCAGCCAAGATAGGCTCGGGGCCACCATATATTTT	CASSQDRLGATIYF
TRBV5-6	TRBJ2-1	NA	NA	TGTGCCAGCAGCTTGGTAGCGGCCCTAGGTGAGCAGTTCTTC	CASSLVAALGEQFF
TRBV7-9	TRBJ2-5	NA	TRBD2	TGTGCCAGCAGCCAGCGGGATCAAGAGACCCAGTACTTC	CASSQRDQETQYF
TRBV12-3/TRBV12-4	TRBJ2-5	NA	TRBD1	TGTGCCAGCACCGGGGACAGGGGGCCCGCTCCCCACATGGTGGAGACCCAGTACTTC	CASTGDRGPAPHMVETQYF
TRBV3-1	TRBJ2-7	once	TRBD1	TGTGCCAGCAGCTCTCCGGGACAGGGGACGGGCGAGCAGTACTTC	CASSSPGQGTGEQYF
TRBV7-8	TRBJ1-3	NA	NA	TGTGCCAGCAGCTTAGGTTGGGGGCCGCGTCGCTCTGGAAACACCATATATTTT	CASSLGWGPRRSGNTIYF
TRBV12-3/TRBV12-4	TRBJ2-2	NA	NA	TGTGCCAGCAGCCCGACAACCGGGGAGCTGTTTTTT	CASSPTTGELFF
TRBV21-1	TRBJ1-5	NA	NA	TGTGCCAGCAGCGCTTTCCGGGAGGGCGGCAATCAGCCCCAGCATTTT	CASSAFREGGNQPQHF
TRBV12-3/TRBV12-4	TRBJ2-3	NA	NA	TGTGCCAGCATCTGGCGGGGTAGCACAGATACGCAGTATTTT	CASIWRGSTDTQYF
TRBV4-2	TRBJ2-5	few	NA	TGTGCCAGCAGCCAAGATGATGCCTATGGGGAGACCCAGTACTTC	CASSQDDAYGETQYF
TRBV27	TRBJ2-7	few	NA	TGTGCCAGCAGTCCCGTTTGGAGCTCCTACGAGCAGTACTTC	CASSPVWSSYEQYF
TRBV9	TRBJ2-5	NA	NA	TGTGCCAGCAGCGTAGAAGGGGTTCAAGAGACCCAGTACTTC	CASSVEGVQETQYF
TRBV5-1	TRBJ2-1	NA	NA	TGCGCCAGCAGCTTGTTGGGGGTAGATGAGCAGTTCTTC	CASSLLGVDEQFF
TRBV2	TRBJ2-3	NA	TRBD2	TGTGCCAGCAGTGTAACGGCGGGGGTGCGCACAGATACGCAGTATTTT	CASSVTAGVRTDTQYF
TRBV5-1	TRBJ2-2	NA	NA	TGCGCCAGCAGCTTGGATGGGGGTCCATTCACCGGGGAGCTGTTTTTT	CASSLDGGPFTGELFF
TRBV19	TRBJ2-1	NA	NA	TGTGCCAGTAGTATAGGCCACTTGGGACGCAATGAGCAGTTCTTC	CASSIGHLGRNEQFF
TRBV25-1	TRBJ2-7	few	NA	TGTGCCAGCGGGGACTTCGGGGCATTCTCCTACGAGCAGTACTTC	CASGDFGAFSYEQYF
TRBV7-7	TRBJ1-1	few	TRBD1	TGTGCTAGCAGCCCGCTCGACAGGGGAGCCACTGAAGCTTTCTTT	CASSPLDRGATEAFF
TRBV4-2	TRBJ2-2	few	TRBD1	TGTGCCAGCAGCCAAGTTTCAAGTCCGACAGGGGGCATTATATCCGGGGAGCTGTTTTTT	CASSQVSSPTGGIISGELFF
TRBV12-3/TRBV12-4	TRBJ2-3	NA	NA	TGTGCCAGCAGTTCCCTCGGGGGAACAGATACGCAGTATTTT	CASSSLGGTDTQYF
TRBV18	TRBJ2-5	NA	TRBD2	TGTGCCAGCTCACCACCGACTAGCGGGGCCGTGAAGACCCAGTACTTC	CASSPPTSGAVKTQYF
TRBV4-3	TRBJ2-4	NA	TRBD1	TGCGCCAGCAGCCAAGATGGGACAGGGTATAACATTCAGTACTTC	CASSQDGTGYNIQYF